The rows below give T cell receptor beta chains drawn from one sample of a study of blood T cell repertoires in COVID-19. Only in-frame clones appear in the TCRdb table, and some are missing; sequencing was by immunoSEQ multiplex PCR. The sample holds fewer than 150,000 clones, 85% to 90% seen once. Sequences were obtained from peripheral blood. These receptors came from a woman of 80 years or more with acute or convalescent COVID-19. Each CDR3 is given with its conserved first and last residue. D genes are given only for firm matches. A clone size is listed for some rows: how often the clone was seen (once, few, many), or a class if it is expanded.

j_call clone_size d_call v_call cdr3_aa cdr3_nt
TRBJ1-2 NA NA TRBV27 CASSFDEFYGYTF TGTGCCAGCAGTTTTGATGAGTTTTATGGCTACACCTTC
TRBJ1-2 NA TRBD1 TRBV4-1 CASSQGQRQGVRYGYTF TGCGCCAGCAGCCAAGGACAGAGACAGGGGGTTAGGTATGGCTACACCTTC
TRBJ1-1 few TRBD1 TRBV3-1/TRBV3-2 CASNPSTRQGENTEAFF TGTGCCAGCAATCCTTCAACGCGGCAGGGGGAGAACACTGAAGCTTTCTTT
TRBJ1-2 NA NA TRBV3-1/TRBV3-2 CASSTDISGYGYTF TGTGCCAGCAGTACGGACATTTCGGGTTATGGCTACACCTTC
TRBJ2-1 NA NA TRBV7-2 CAIPYESDEQFF TGTGCCATCCCGTATGAGAGCGATGAGCAGTTCTTC
TRBJ1-5 once NA TRBV20-1 CSASPGENQPQHF TGCAGTGCTAGTCCGGGGGAGAATCAGCCCCAGCATTTT
TRBJ1-1 NA TRBD1 TRBV4-3 CASSQRAGQLGGEAFF TGCGCCAGCAGCCAAAGGGCGGGACAGTTGGGAGGTGAAGCTTTCTTT
TRBJ2-5 NA NA TRBV30 CAWTGNGETQYF TGTGCCTGGACAGGGAACGGGGAGACCCAGTACTTC
TRBJ1-1 NA NA TRBV5-3 CARSFSNGQSRCEAFF TGTGCCAGAAGCTTTTCAAACGGACAGAGCCGGTGTGAAGCTTTCTTT
TRBJ2-1 few NA TRBV4-2 CASSQEGPPNEQFF TGTGCCAGCAGCCAAGAGGGCCCCCCGAATGAGCAGTTCTTC
TRBJ1-2 NA TRBD1 TRBV5-1 CASSFGTAYGYTF TGCGCCAGCAGCTTTGGGACAGCCTATGGCTACACCTTC
TRBJ2-6 NA NA TRBV5-1 CASSLIGASGANVLTF TGCGCCAGCAGCTTGATTGGGGCTTCTGGGGCCAACGTCCTGACTTTC
TRBJ2-3 NA NA TRBV2 CASSEGQGGRNTQYF TGTGCCAGCAGTGAAGGACAGGGAGGAAGAAATACGCAGTATTTT
TRBJ2-7 NA TRBD1 TRBV5-1 CASSLGQGAYEQYF TGCGCCAGCAGCTTGGGACAGGGTGCCTACGAGCAGTACTTC
TRBJ2-7 NA NA TRBV5-1 CASRPGSNYEQYF TGCGCCAGCAGGCCGGGATCCAACTACGAGCAGTACTTC
TRBJ2-3 NA NA TRBV6-6 CASSPSDYTQYF TGTGCCAGCAGCCCTAGCGATTATACGCAGTATTTT
TRBJ1-4 once NA TRBV6-5 CATQSGGATNEKLFF TGTGCCACGCAGTCGGGTGGTGCAACTAATGAAAAACTGTTTTTT
TRBJ2-5 NA TRBD2 TRBV19 CASSRWTSGEETQYF TGTGCCAGTAGTAGGTGGACTAGCGGGGAAGAGACCCAGTACTTC
TRBJ1-1 NA NA TRBV11-1 CASSRDQDVNTEAFF TGTGCCAGCAGCCGAGATCAGGATGTGAACACTGAAGCTTTCTTT
TRBJ2-1 NA TRBD1 TRBV7-3 CASSILQGNEQFF TGTGCCAGCAGCATTCTACAGGGGAATGAGCAGTTCTTC
TRBJ2-7 NA NA TRBV6-5 CASSYPRGGGFYEQYF TGTGCCAGCAGTTACCCGAGAGGGGGGGGTTTCTACGAGCAGTACTTC
TRBJ1-3 NA NA TRBV5-8 CASSLFLGAGGNTIYF TGTGCCAGCAGCTTGTTCTTGGGGGCAGGTGGAAACACCATATATTTT
TRBJ2-2 NA NA TRBV10-2 CASSRQGYSTGELFF TGCGCCAGCAGTAGGCAGGGGTATAGCACCGGGGAGCTGTTTTTT
TRBJ2-7 NA TRBD1 TRBV11-1 CASSLGQGASVWYF TGTGCCAGCAGCTTAGGACAGGGGGCGTCCGTCTGGTACTTC
TRBJ2-3 NA NA TRBV30 CAWESRGTDTQYF TGTGCCTGGGAGTCGAGGGGCACAGATACGCAGTATTTT
TRBJ2-7 NA NA TRBV5-1 CASNEGNSYEQYF TGCGCCAGCAATGAGGGAAACTCCTACGAGCAGTACTTC
TRBJ1-5 NA NA TRBV19 CASSRRGKAEYSNQPQHF TGTGCCAGCAGCCGGAGGGGAAAGGCCGAATATAGCAATCAGCCCCAGCATTTT
TRBJ2-7 NA TRBD2 TRBV7-6 CASSDQLAGSYEQYF TGTGCCAGCAGCGACCAACTAGCGGGGTCCTACGAGCAGTACTTC
TRBJ1-2 NA NA TRBV6-5 CASSSPGHANYGYTF TGTGCCAGCAGTTCCCCAGGGCACGCTAACTATGGCTACACCTTC
TRBJ1-3 NA TRBD1 TRBV5-6 CASSFDRGSPAGNTIYF TGTGCCAGCAGCTTCGACAGGGGCTCCCCCGCTGGAAACACCATATATTTT
TRBJ1-2 NA TRBD1 TRBV19 CASSATWTGEGYTF TGTGCCAGTAGCGCTACATGGACAGGGGAAGGCTACACCTTC
TRBJ2-7 NA TRBD1 TRBV7-9 CASSLQRTGSNYEQYF TGTGCCAGCAGCTTACAGCGGACAGGTTCGAATTACGAGCAGTACTTC
TRBJ1-5 NA NA TRBV19 CATRENLGQPQHF TGTGCCACAAGGGAGAACCTGGGCCAGCCCCAGCATTTT
TRBJ1-1 NA NA TRBV7-3 CASSFQVDTEAFF TGTGCCAGCAGCTTCCAGGTGGACACTGAAGCTTTCTTT
TRBJ1-1 NA TRBD1 TRBV19 CASSRQGTMSTAEAFF TGTGCCAGTAGTAGACAGGGGACTATGTCGACTGCTGAAGCTTTCTTT
TRBJ2-7 NA NA TRBV14 CASSLPFSEQYF TGTGCCAGCAGCCTACCATTTAGCGAGCAGTACTTC
TRBJ1-3 NA NA TRBV5-1 CASSDSSGNTIYF TGCGCCAGCTCGGACAGCTCTGGAAACACCATATATTTT
TRBJ1-5 NA NA TRBV19 CASSRQHHQNQPQHF TGTGCCAGTAGCAGACAGCATCACCAAAATCAGCCCCAGCATTTT
TRBJ1-3 NA NA TRBV9 CASSVSDGNTIYF TGTGCCAGCAGCGTATCAGATGGAAACACCATATATTTT
TRBJ1-2 NA TRBD1 TRBV6-2/TRBV6-3 CASSSDRVSRYTF TGTGCCAGCAGTTCGGACAGGGTCTCGCGCTACACCTTC
TRBJ1-1 NA NA TRBV7-3 CASSPRGGRNTEAFF TGTGCCAGCAGCCCCCGCGGAGGGAGGAATACTGAAGCTTTCTTT
TRBJ2-5 few TRBD2 TRBV5-1 CASSGLAGETQYF TGCGCCTCTTCGGGACTAGCGGGGGAGACCCAGTACTTC